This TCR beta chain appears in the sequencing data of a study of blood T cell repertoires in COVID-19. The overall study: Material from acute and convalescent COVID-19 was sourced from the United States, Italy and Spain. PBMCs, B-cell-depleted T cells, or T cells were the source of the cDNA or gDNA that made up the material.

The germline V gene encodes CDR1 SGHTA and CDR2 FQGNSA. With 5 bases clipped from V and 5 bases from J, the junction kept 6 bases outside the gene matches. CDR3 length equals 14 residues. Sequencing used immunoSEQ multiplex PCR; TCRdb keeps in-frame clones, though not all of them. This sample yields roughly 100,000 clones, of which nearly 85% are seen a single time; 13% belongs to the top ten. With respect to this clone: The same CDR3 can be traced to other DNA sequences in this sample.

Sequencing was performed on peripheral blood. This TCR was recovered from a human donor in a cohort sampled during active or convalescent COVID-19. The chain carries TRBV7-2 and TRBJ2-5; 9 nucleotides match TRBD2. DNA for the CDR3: TGTGCCAGCAGCCTGACTAGCGGAGGGGAGACCCAGTACTTC. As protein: CASSLTSGGETQYF. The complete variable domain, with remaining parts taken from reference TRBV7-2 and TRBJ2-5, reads GAGVSQSPSNKVTEKGKDVELRCDPISGHTALYWYRQSLGQGLEFLIYFQGNSAPDKSGLPSDRFSAERTGGSVSTLTIQRTQQEDSAVYLCASSLTSGGETQYFGPGTRLLVL.